One and the same sample provided the 14 T cell receptor beta chains below, sequenced in a study of blood T cell repertoires in COVID-19 (TCRdb year 2020). Libraries were made using the immunoSEQ multiplex PCR assay. TCRdb holds this immuneACCESS table with in-frame rearrangements only. Some clones are missing; in checked studies, unresolved V genes explain under half, and the rest has no known cause. Present in this sample are under 200,000 clones, around 82% of which were seen just once. In total, the top ten clones hold roughly 19% of the sample. Sequenced material: peripheral blood. Receptors originate from a woman aged 65 to 85 who had recovered from COVID-19.

The chain has TRBV7-3 and TRBJ1-1, with a tentative D call TRBD1 (5 bases). Deletions cut 8 bases from V and 6 bases from J, with 16 bases between. Germline CDR1 and CDR2: SGHTA and FQGTGA. The CDR3 loop spans 13 amino acids. CDR3 region: CASHPGGSAEAFF. DNA for the CDR3: TGTGCCAGCCACCCCGGGGGGAGCGCTGAAGCTTTCTTT.

The sample holds a few counts of this clone. This chain uses TRBV28 with TRBJ2-3; 9 positions match TRBD1. V was clipped by 5 bases and J by 1 base; unmatched bases: 7. The CDR3 spans 16 residues. Germline V lookup: CDR1 MDHEN, CDR2 SYDVKM. The CDR3 DNA sequence: TGTGCCAGCAGTCCCCCAGGGACAGGGCGCACAGATACGCAGTATTTT. Amino acids: CASSPPGTGRTDTQYF.

This rearrangement joins TRBV19 to TRBJ2-2, with a weak D call TRBD1 (6 bases). In germline, CDR1 is LNHDA, CDR2 SQIVND (reference sequence). Trimming took off 9 bases at V and 1 base at J, with 15 bases between the two ends. The CDR3 covers 15 residues. CDR3 loop: CASSRQDQNTGELFF. The CDR3 bases are TGTGCCAGCAGCCGACAGGACCAGAACACCGGGGAGCTGTTTTTT.

The gene calls are TRBV9 and TRBJ2-7; TRBD1 matches at 9 bases. The CDR3 is 14 residues long. With V trimmed by 3 bases and J by 7 bases, 8 bases remained unmatched. From germline, CDR1 is SGDLS and CDR2 YYNGEE. The CDR3 DNA sequence: TGTGCCAGCAGCGCGACAGGGGGGCTTGGGGAGCAGTACTTC. This encodes CASSATGGLGEQYF.

The V and J genes are TRBV4-2 and TRBJ2-1; 11 bases fit TRBD2. CDR1 and CDR2 (germline): LGHNA, YNFKEQ. Unmatched junction bases numbered 4, after V lost 0 bases and J lost 3 bases. CDR3 size: 17 residues. The DNA of the CDR3 is TGTGCCAGCAGCCAAGAGGGTAGCGGGGGGGACTACAATGAGCAGTTCTTC. Encoded protein: CASSQEGSGGDYNEQFF.

As concerns this clone: This sample includes further DNA sequences coding for the same CDR3. Written as DNA, the CDR3 is TGTGCCAGCTCACCTGGGACAGGGTCCTACGAGCAGTACTTC. Protein sequence: CASSPGTGSYEQYF. This sequence joins TRBV18 and TRBJ2-7; TRBD1 matches at 9 bases. With V trimmed by 3 bases and J by 1 base, 1 base remained unmatched. This CDR3 contains 14 residues. CDR1 and CDR2 (germline): KGHSH, LQKENI.

The chain has TRBV18 and TRBJ2-1, with 11 bases lining up with TRBD2. The germline V gene has CDR1 KGHSH and CDR2 LQKENI. The CDR3 length is 16 residues. V shed 3 bases, J shed 1 base, and the junction held 2 bases outside the gene matches. The CDR3 spells CASSPRLAGSYNEQFF. CDR3 coding DNA: TGTGCCAGCTCACCCCGACTAGCGGGGTCCTACAATGAGCAGTTCTTC.

The chain recombines TRBV12-3 or TRBV12-4 with TRBJ1-2; D gene ambiguous. V gave up 5 bases and J gave up 8 bases, with 9 bases separating them. The CDR3 has 11 amino acids. DNA for the CDR3: TGTGCCAGCAGTGGGAGCGGGGGCTACACCTTC. It encodes CASSGSGGYTF.

The V and J genes are TRBV7-3 and TRBJ2-1; 8 positions agree with TRBD2. The V and J ends lost 1 base and 15 bases, in that order; junction bases with no gene match: 5. CDR1 SGHTA and CDR2 FQGTGA come from the germline V gene. The CDR3 consists of 12 residues. CDR3 nucleotides: TGTGCCAGCAGCTTAAAACCGGGGGGGCTGTTCTTC. Encoded protein: CASSLKPGGLFF.

This chain connects TRBV18 to TRBJ2-7, with D maybe TRBD2 (7 bases). This CDR3 spans 16 amino acids. CDR1 is KGHSH and CDR2 is LQKENI in the germline V gene. V lost 0 bases and J lost 6, with 18 bases in between. Here the CDR3 DNA reads TGTGCCAGCTCACCACCCGGGGGGCTTACCTCGGTCGAGCAGTACTTC. This codes for CASSPPGGLTSVEQYF.

V usage is TRBV12-5 and J usage is TRBJ2-7; 8 nucleotides line up with TRBD2. The CDR3 has 14 amino acids. Germline CDR1 and CDR2: LGHNT and FRNRAP. Trimming removed 4 bases from V and 3 bases from J; junction bases left unmatched: 5. Here the CDR3 reads CASGYGTRSYEQYF. In nucleotides, the CDR3 is TGTGCTAGTGGTTACGGGACTAGAAGCTACGAGCAGTACTTC.

This sequence joins TRBV15 and TRBJ2-4, with 9 bases identical to TRBD2. J lost 7 bases, V lost 2 bases, and 6 bases had no gene match. The CDR3 covers 15 residues. Per the germline V gene, CDR1 is LNHNV and CDR2 is YYDKDF (reference sequence). CDR3: CATSRPGTSRNIQYF. The CDR3 DNA reads as TGTGCCACCAGCAGACCCGGGACTAGCCGGAACATTCAGTACTTC.

The chain recombines TRBV9 with TRBJ2-7; 8 bases align to TRBD2. The germline V gene has CDR1 SGDLS and CDR2 YYNGEE. The CDR3 totals 15 residues. Germline trimming cut 0 bases from V and 2 bases from J; bases unmatched to any gene: 4. CDR3 region: CASSVDSGIAYEQYF. As DNA, the CDR3 is TGTGCCAGCAGCGTAGATAGCGGGATCGCCTACGAGCAGTACTTC.

The gene calls are TRBV5-5 and TRBJ1-6, with 8 bases matching TRBD1. Germline V gene lookup returns CDR1 SGHKS and CDR2 YYEKEE (reference sequence). The CDR3 runs to 17 residues. Trimming cost V 2 bases and J 0 bases; bases outside gene matches: 4. The CDR3 region is CASSFDRGSSYNSPLHF. Here the CDR3 DNA reads TGTGCCAGCAGCTTCGACAGGGGTAGCTCCTATAATTCACCCCTCCACTTT.